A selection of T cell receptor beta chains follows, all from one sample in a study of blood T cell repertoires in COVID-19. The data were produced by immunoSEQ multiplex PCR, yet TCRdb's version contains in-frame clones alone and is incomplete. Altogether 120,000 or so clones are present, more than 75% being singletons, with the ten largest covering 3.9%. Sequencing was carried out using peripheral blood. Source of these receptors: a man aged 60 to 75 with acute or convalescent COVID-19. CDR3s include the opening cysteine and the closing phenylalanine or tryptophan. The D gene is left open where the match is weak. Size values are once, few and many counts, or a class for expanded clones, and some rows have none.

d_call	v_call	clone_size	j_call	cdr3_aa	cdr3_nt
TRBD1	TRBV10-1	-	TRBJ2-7	CASSVRQGSEQYF	TGCGCCAGCAGTGTACGACAGGGAAGCGAGCAGTACTTC
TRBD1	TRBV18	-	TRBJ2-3	CASSARQGAEDTQYF	TGTGCCAGCTCAGCCCGACAGGGGGCTGAAGATACGCAGTATTTT
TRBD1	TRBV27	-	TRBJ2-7	CASSSPGQGNLSYEQYF	TGTGCCAGCAGTTCCCCGGGACAGGGAAACCTCTCCTACGAGCAGTACTTC
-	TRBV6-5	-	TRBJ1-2	CASSPPGGVGGYTF	TGTGCCAGCAGTCCCCCTGGCGGGGTGGGTGGCTACACCTTC
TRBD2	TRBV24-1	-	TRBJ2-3	CATSDSGGLAGFTDTQYF	TGTGCCACCAGTGATTCGGGGGGACTAGCGGGTTTCACAGATACGCAGTATTTT
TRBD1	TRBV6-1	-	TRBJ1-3	CASSETGVGNTIYF	TGTGCCAGCAGTGAAACAGGGGTGGGAAACACCATATATTTT
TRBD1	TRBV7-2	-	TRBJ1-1	CASSSGTGAWGGEAFF	TGTGCCAGCAGCTCCGGGACAGGGGCCTGGGGGGGTGAAGCTTTCTTT
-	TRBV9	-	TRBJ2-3	CASSASTVRTDTQYF	TGTGCCAGCAGCGCATCGACAGTCCGCACAGATACGCAGTATTTT
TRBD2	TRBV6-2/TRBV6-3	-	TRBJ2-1	CASSVGGNEQFF	TGTGCCAGCAGCGTGGGGGGGAATGAGCAGTTCTTC
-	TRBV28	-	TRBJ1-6	CASSFGGNYNSPLHF	TGTGCCAGCAGTTTTGGGGGCAACTATAATTCACCCCTCCACTTT
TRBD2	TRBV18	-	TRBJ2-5	CASSPRLAEETQYF	TGTGCCAGCTCACCTCGGCTAGCGGAAGAGACCCAGTACTTC
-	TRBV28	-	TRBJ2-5	CASSLQQETQYF	TGTGCCAGCAGTTTACAGCAAGAGACCCAGTACTTC
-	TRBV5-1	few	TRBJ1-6	CASSLDRLPNSPLHF	TGCGCCAGCAGCTTGGACAGGCTACCGAATTCACCCCTCCACTTT
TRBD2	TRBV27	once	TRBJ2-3	CASSSKTGLTTDTQYF	TGTGCCAGCAGTTCTAAGACGGGACTAACCACAGATACGCAGTATTTT
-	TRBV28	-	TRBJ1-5	CASSTGRPQHF	TGTGCCAGCAGTACAGGGAGGCCCCAGCATTTT
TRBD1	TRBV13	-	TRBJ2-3	CASSLWGQGAGDTQYF	TGTGCCAGCAGCTTATGGGGACAGGGGGCCGGGGATACGCAGTATTTT
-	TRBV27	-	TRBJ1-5	CASTLYSNQPQHF	TGTGCCAGCACCCTCTATAGCAATCAGCCCCAGCATTTT
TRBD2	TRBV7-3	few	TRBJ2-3	CASSLGLAGGKAYF	TGTGCCAGCAGCCTCGGACTAGCGGGAGGGAAGGCATATTTT
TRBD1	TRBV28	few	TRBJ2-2	CASSRQQGAIAGELFF	TGTGCCAGCAGTCGCCAGCAGGGGGCGATTGCCGGGGAGCTGTTTTTT
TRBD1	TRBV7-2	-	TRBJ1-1	CASSLAPRGTGGAHTEAFF	TGTGCCAGCAGCTTAGCTCCAAGGGGGACAGGGGGCGCTCACACTGAAGCTTTCTTT
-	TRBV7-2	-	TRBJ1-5	CASSSFGNQPQHF	TGTGCCAGCAGCTCCTTTGGCAATCAGCCCCAGCATTTT
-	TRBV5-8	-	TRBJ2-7	CASSLYSGQQSNEQYF	TGTGCCAGCAGCTTGTACTCCGGACAGCAGAGCAACGAGCAGTACTTC
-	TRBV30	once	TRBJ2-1	CALENPNNEQFF	TGTGCCTTGGAGAATCCCAACAATGAGCAGTTCTTC
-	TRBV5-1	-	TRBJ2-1	CASSGGMEGDEQFF	TGCGCCAGCAGCGGGGGGATGGAAGGTGATGAGCAGTTCTTC
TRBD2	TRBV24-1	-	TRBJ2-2	CATSVAGVNTGELFF	TGTGCCACCAGTGTCGCGGGGGTGAACACCGGGGAGCTGTTTTTT
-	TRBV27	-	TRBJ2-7	CASSLTQGPEYEQYF	TGTGCCAGCAGTTTGACCCAGGGGCCAGAGTACGAGCAGTACTTC
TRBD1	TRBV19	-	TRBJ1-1	CASSIGQGARNTEAFF	TGTGCCAGTAGTATAGGGCAGGGGGCCAGGAACACTGAAGCTTTCTTT
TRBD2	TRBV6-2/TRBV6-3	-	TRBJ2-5	CASSYPPGLGRETQYF	TGTGCCAGCAGTTACCCCCCGGGACTCGGGAGGGAGACCCAGTACTTC
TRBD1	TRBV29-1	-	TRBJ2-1	CSVWDSSYNEQFF	TGCAGCGTATGGGACAGCTCCTACAATGAGCAGTTCTTC
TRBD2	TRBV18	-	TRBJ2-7	CASSEETGGYEQYF	TGTGCCAGCTCAGAAGAAACGGGGGGCTACGAGCAGTACTTC
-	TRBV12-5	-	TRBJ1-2	CASGHDLQGYGYTF	TGTGCTAGTGGTCACGATTTACAGGGTTATGGCTACACCTTC
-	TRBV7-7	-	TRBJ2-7	CASSFGPRGEQYF	TGTGCCAGCAGCTTTGGCCCCCGGGGGGAGCAGTACTTC
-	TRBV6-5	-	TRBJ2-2	CASSTGEVLGLFF	TGTGCCAGCAGTACCGGGGAGGTCCTAGGGCTGTTTTTT
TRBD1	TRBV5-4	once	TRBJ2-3	CASSWGTGGKDTQYF	TGTGCCAGCAGCTGGGGGACAGGGGGCAAAGATACGCAGTATTTT
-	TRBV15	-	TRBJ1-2	CATSRERGRGYGYTF	TGTGCCACCAGCAGAGAACGGGGGAGAGGCTATGGCTACACCTTC
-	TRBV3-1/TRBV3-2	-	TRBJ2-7	CASSQESTGGEQYF	TGTGCCAGCAGCCAAGAATCGACGGGTGGCGAGCAGTACTTC
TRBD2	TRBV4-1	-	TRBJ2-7	CASSPSYTSDEQYF	TGCGCCAGCAGCCCTTCATATACTAGCGACGAGCAGTACTTC
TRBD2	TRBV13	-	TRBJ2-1	CASSRGLAGYNEQFF	TGTGCCAGCAGCAGAGGACTAGCGGGGTACAATGAGCAGTTCTTC
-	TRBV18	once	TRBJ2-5	CASSPEGGVKGETQYF	TGTGCCAGCTCACCAGAAGGGGGAGTGAAAGGGGAGACCCAGTACTTC
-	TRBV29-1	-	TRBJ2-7	CSVEAAGQIGEQYF	TGCAGCGTTGAAGCCGCGGGGCAGATAGGGGAGCAGTACTTC
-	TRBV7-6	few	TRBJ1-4	CASSRTPQASNEKLFF	TGTGCCAGCAGCCGCACCCCCCAGGCCTCTAATGAAAAACTGTTTTTT
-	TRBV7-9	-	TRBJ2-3	CASSPDRDGTDTQYF	TGTGCCAGCAGCCCGGACAGAGACGGCACAGATACGCAGTATTTT
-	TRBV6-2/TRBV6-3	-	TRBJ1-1	CASSLQGTVTEAFF	TGTGCCAGCAGCCTCCAGGGAACGGTCACTGAAGCTTTCTTT
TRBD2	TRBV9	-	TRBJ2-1	CASSARPRLAGDYNEQFF	TGTGCCAGCAGCGCTCGGCCGCGACTAGCGGGAGATTACAATGAGCAGTTCTTC
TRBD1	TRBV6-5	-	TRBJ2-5	CASSFNRGPETQYF	TGTGCCAGCAGCTTTAACAGGGGGCCGGAGACCCAGTACTTC
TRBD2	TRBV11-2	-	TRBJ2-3	CASSLSVASGTSTDTQYF	TGTGCCAGCAGCTTATCGGTGGCTAGCGGGACCAGCACAGATACGCAGTATTTT
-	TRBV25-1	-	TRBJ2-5	CASSEPRFQETQYF	TGTGCCAGCAGTGAACCCCGGTTCCAAGAGACCCAGTACTTC
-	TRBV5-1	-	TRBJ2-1	CASSRHQGGTIYNEQFF	TGCGCCAGCAGCCGCCACCAGGGAGGCACGATATACAATGAGCAGTTCTTC
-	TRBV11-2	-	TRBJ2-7	CASSFQTGPYEQYF	TGTGCCAGCAGCTTCCAGACAGGCCCCTACGAGCAGTACTTC
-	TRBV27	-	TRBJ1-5	CASSPTIYSNQPQHF	TGTGCCAGCAGTCCCACTATTTATAGCAATCAGCCCCAGCATTTT
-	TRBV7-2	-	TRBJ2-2	CASSPQRLKAGELFF	TGTGCCAGCAGCCCGCAGAGGTTAAAGGCCGGGGAGCTGTTTTTT
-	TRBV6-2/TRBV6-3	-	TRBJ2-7	CASSTGHMAYEQYF	TGTGCCAGCAGCACGGGACACATGGCCTACGAGCAGTACTTC
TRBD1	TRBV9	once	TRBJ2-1	CASSVGQGGNEQFF	TGTGCCAGCAGCGTAGGACAGGGGGGCAATGAGCAGTTCTTC
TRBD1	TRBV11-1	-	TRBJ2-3	CASSPLSGTGPDTQYF	TGTGCCAGCAGCCCACTCTCCGGGACAGGGCCGGATACGCAGTATTTT
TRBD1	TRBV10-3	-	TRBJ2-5	CAISAGQGGLQETQYF	TGTGCCATCAGCGCCGGACAGGGCGGCCTACAAGAGACCCAGTACTTC
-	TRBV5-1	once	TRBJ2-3	CASSLGSASTDTQYF	TGCGCCAGCAGCTTGGGGAGTGCTAGCACAGATACGCAGTATTTT
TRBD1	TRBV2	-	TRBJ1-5	CASSWTGASNQPQHF	TGTGCCAGCAGTTGGACAGGGGCCAGCAATCAGCCCCAGCATTTT
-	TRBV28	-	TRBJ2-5	CASSPGIKETQYF	TGTGCCAGCAGTCCCGGGATTAAAGAGACCCAGTACTTC